This TCR beta chain was retrieved from a study of CD8 T cells in ankylosing spondylitis listed by TCRdb under 2017. Regarding the study in general: T cell receptor beta repertoires were profiled in healthy donors and ankylosing spondylitis patients so that disease-linked TCR variants could be found. Samples of peripheral blood were taken, and for ankylosing spondylitis patients, synovial fluid was collected as well. The full study cohort comprised around 25 ankylosing spondylitis patients and 85 to 120 healthy donors. General findings and caveats noted by the study authors: Some of the motif variants had been reported before in the synovial fluid and blood of reactive arthritis patients, a finding that suggests common disease-initiation mechanisms. In peripheral blood, the disease-linked clones were found at relatively low frequencies and had a CD8+ phenotype. The disease-linked clones were reported as significantly enriched in matched synovial fluid samples from ankylosing spondylitis patients. A TCR beta motif made up of seven or eight highly homologous amino acid variants appeared to be characteristic of blood from ankylosing spondylitis patients.

The junction shows trimming of 2 bases on V and 4 bases on J, plus 8 bases between the germline ends. CDR1 and CDR2 were assigned from the germline V gene (reference sequence) as MNHEY and SMNVEV. Its CDR3 holds 14 amino acids, cysteine through phenylalanine. CDR3 DNA only is kept here, 42 bases in frame from base 1. Sequencing was performed on an Illumina HiSeq 2500. TCR beta libraries were prepared by quantitative 5'-RACE with molecular barcodes. As for how the authors treated the data: To identify disease-linked TCR variants, a new computational method was used, one built on a probabilistic model of VDJ rearrangement. TCRdb trimmed public reads at Q25 via fastp, called clones via MiXCR and kept in-frame beta chains. CDR3 protein duplicates are merged, each entry listing the most common genes and DNA. TCRdb, not the original authors, processed these V and J calls. This sample has 200,000 to 300,000 distinct CDR3 sequences in its table, and roughly a tenth of those were observed once. The ten largest clones take up 2.6% of the sample.

This clonotype was observed many times. Its antigen target is currently unknown. Base qualities are not at hand, and no much larger clone is one base apart. The rearrangement joined TRBV27 to TRBJ1-4; TRBD1 is possibly the D segment (6 matching bases). Sequenced: blood, either unsorted or a sorted T cell fraction (not recorded which). This TCR was recovered from a male donor with ankylosing spondylitis or in good health (not recorded which). The sequenced DNA is TGTGCCAGCAGTTTAACAGGGCTTAATGAAAAACTGTTTTTT. Translated, this gives CASSLTGLNEKLFF.